This T cell receptor (beta chain) stems from a study of CD8 T cells in ankylosing spondylitis. General study results and limits: Clones that were linked to disease were CD8+ and were relatively rare in peripheral blood. Significant enrichment of disease-linked clones was reported in matched ankylosing spondylitis synovial fluid.

V was trimmed by 4 bases and J by 11 bases, leaving 16 bases between them. Germline V gives CDR1 SGHKS, CDR2 YYEKEE (reference sequence). The CDR3 consists of 13 residues. Remarks on this clonotype: Its antigen is not known.

Using its own MiXCR run on the 5' RACE reads, TCRdb lists one record per CDR3 protein. The table records hundreds of thousands of distinct CDR3 sequences, 30% to 35% of them present only once. The chain recombines TRBV5-5 with TRBJ1-5; a possible D gene is TRBD1 (5 bases). The TCR sequence derives from a male donor with ankylosing spondylitis or in good health (not recorded which). Sequencing was done on a sample of blood, either unsorted or a sorted T cell fraction (not recorded which). CDR3 DNA sequence: TGTGCCAGCAGCATCGGGACCGCCGCGGCCCAGCATTTT. This encodes CASSIGTAAAQHF. Together with reference TRBV5-5 and TRBJ1-5, the CDR3 gives the full variable domain: DAGVTQSPTHLIKTRGQQVTLRCSPISGHKSVSWYQQVLGQGPQFIFQYYEKEERGRGNFPDRFSARQFPNYSSELNVNALLLGDSALYLCASSIGTAAAQHFGDGTRLSIL.